This T cell receptor (beta chain) was recorded in a study of control samples from healthy donors and cancer patients. The assay was immunoSEQ multiplex PCR, and TCRdb's table has in-frame clones only and misses some. Of roughly 140,000 clones in the sample, around 90% were seen once. This sequence originates from a young man in good health. Sequencing input: blood.

The CDR3 region is CASSPGEGASYEQYF. The DNA for the CDR3 is TGTGCCAGCAGCCCTGGGGAGGGCGCCTCCTACGAGCAGTACTTC. The chain has TRBV9 and TRBJ2-7; 7 bases agree with TRBD2. CDR1 is SGDLS and CDR2 is YYNGEE in the germline V gene. V shed 4 bases, J shed 0 bases, and the junction held 7 bases outside the gene matches. The CDR3 spans 15 residues.